This is a list of T cell receptor beta chains from one sample in a study of shared clonotypes between healthy human individuals. Using immunoSEQ multiplex PCR, the repertoire was profiled, and TCRdb retains in-frame clones only, with some absent. Of about 2.4 million clones in the sample, more than 85% were seen once. The sample comprised naive CD4+ T cells from PBMCs. The receptors were gathered from a man between 18 and 29 years old in good health. Some clones in this sample may be carry-over from other donors' samples. Both conserved end residues are part of each CDR3. Each record gives: V gene, clone size, J gene, D gene, CDR3 DNA, CDR3 protein. A D gene is named only where the DNA matches it firmly. Clone size appears in some rows only: once, few, many, or a class for an expanded clone.

>TRBV27|NA|TRBJ2-3|NA
TGTGCCAGCAGCCTGAGGACAGCCCCACGGGGCACAGATACGCAGTATTTT
CASSLRTAPRGTDTQYF
>TRBV27|NA|TRBJ1-1|NA
TGTGCCAGCAGTCCGAGGACGCAGGGATTGAACACTGAAGCTTTCTTT
CASSPRTQGLNTEAFF
>TRBV28|NA|TRBJ1-5|TRBD1
TGTGCCAGCAGGCCCTCCGGGACAGGGGGCTTTCAGCCCCAGCATTTT
CASRPSGTGGFQPQHF
>TRBV5-4|NA|TRBJ1-3|NA
TGTGCCAGCAGCTTAGGGCAGGAAAGAAACACCATATATTTT
CASSLGQERNTIYF
>TRBV5-1|NA|TRBJ2-7|NA
TGCGCCAGCAGCTTGGAAGGGTTGGCGATCGAGCAGTACTTC
CASSLEGLAIEQYF
>TRBV4-2|NA|TRBJ2-2|TRBD1
TGTGCCAGCAGGGGACAGGGGGCCGGGGAGCTGTTTTTT
CASRGQGAGELFF
>TRBV7-9|NA|TRBJ1-4|NA
TGTGCCGGCACCCCCCAAAACAGGGCGGATAATGAAAAACTGTTTTTT
CAGTPQNRADNEKLFF
>TRBV30|NA|TRBJ2-3|NA
TGTGCCTGGAGTGCTGGCAGGACCTCCCTGGATACGCAGTATTTT
CAWSAGRTSLDTQYF
>TRBV5-1|NA|TRBJ2-1|TRBD1
TGCGCCAGCAGCTTGCTGGGGACAGGGGGCGGAGATGAGCAGTTCTTC
CASSLLGTGGGDEQFF
>TRBV5-6|NA|TRBJ1-6|NA
TGTGCCAGCAGCTTGGGACGCGGGTACGCCTATAATTCACCCCTCCACTTT
CASSLGRGYAYNSPLHF
>TRBV11-3|NA|TRBJ1-1|NA
TGTGCCAGCAGCTTAGGGCCAGCAGAAGCTTTCTTT
CASSLGPAEAFF
>TRBV18|NA|TRBJ2-5|NA
TGTGCCAGCTCACCCACCACAGGACCCGAGACCCAGTACTTC
CASSPTTGPETQYF
>TRBV9|once|TRBJ1-3|TRBD1
TGTGCCAGCAGCGTAGACCCTGACAGGGGGCCTGGAAACACCATATATTTT
CASSVDPDRGPGNTIYF
>TRBV9|NA|TRBJ1-1|NA
TGTGCCAGCACAGGGGAGGGGGTGAGGACTGAAGCTTTCTTT
CASTGEGVRTEAFF
>TRBV6-5|NA|TRBJ2-7|TRBD2
TGTGCCAGCAGTACACTAGCGGGAGGCACCTACGAGCAGTACTTC
CASSTLAGGTYEQYF
>TRBV10-3|NA|TRBJ1-4|NA
TGTGCCATCGAGTCTCTTCCGGGGTTCGAAAAACTGTTTTTT
CAIESLPGFEKLFF
>TRBV19|NA|TRBJ1-4|NA
TGTGCCAGTAAAGCCCCAAGCGATTACGAAAAACTGTTTTTT
CASKAPSDYEKLFF
>TRBV2|NA|TRBJ2-5|NA
TGTGCCAGCAGCCGGGAGTGGGGTCAAGAGACCCAGTACTTC
CASSREWGQETQYF
>TRBV28|NA|TRBJ2-7|NA
TGTGCCAGCAGTTTCTCCGGTTCCGAGCAGTACTTC
CASSFSGSEQYF
>TRBV28|NA|TRBJ1-2|NA
TGTGCCAGCAGTTGGGGCAGGGCAGGCTATGGCTACACCTTC
CASSWGRAGYGYTF
>TRBV4-1|NA|TRBJ1-4|TRBD1
TGCGCCAGCAGCTCGGTGGGCAGGGGGCGGGAAAAACTGTTTTTT
CASSSVGRGREKLFF
>TRBV6-1|once|TRBJ2-7|TRBD2
TGTGCCAGCAGTACCAGCGGGAGTCCCTCCTACGAGCAGTACTTC
CASSTSGSPSYEQYF
>TRBV5-1|NA|TRBJ2-1|NA
TGCGCCAGCAGCTTGGGCGCGGACTCATCATCCCATGAGCAGTTCTTC
CASSLGADSSSHEQFF
>TRBV6-1|once|TRBJ2-3|NA
TGTGCCAGCAGTGAAATTGGGTCAGATACGCAGTATTTT
CASSEIGSDTQYF
>TRBV6-1|NA|TRBJ2-2|NA
TGTGCCAGCATGGAGGTCCACACCGGGGAGCTGTTTTTT
CASMEVHTGELFF
>TRBV28|NA|TRBJ2-1|TRBD2
TGTGCCAGCAGTTACGGGGGGAGCTCCTACAATGAGCAGTTCTTC
CASSYGGSSYNEQFF
>TRBV5-4|NA|TRBJ2-1|NA
TGTGCCAGCAGCTTGGCCCACCACAATGAGCAGTTCTTC
CASSLAHHNEQFF
>TRBV19|NA|TRBJ2-1|TRBD2
TGTGCCAGTAGTCCCCGACTTAGCGGGAGAGATGAGCAGTTCTTC
CASSPRLSGRDEQFF
>TRBV28|NA|TRBJ1-4|TRBD1
TGTGCCAGCAGACTGACAGGGAGGAATGAAAAACTGTTTTTT
CASRLTGRNEKLFF
>TRBV15|NA|TRBJ2-4|TRBD2
TGTGCCACCAGCAGCTTTAGCGGGAGTAGGGCCAAAAACATTCAGTACTTC
CATSSFSGSRAKNIQYF
>TRBV19|NA|TRBJ2-1|TRBD2
TGTGCCAGTAGCCTGGGACTAGCTACTAATGAGCAGTTCTTC
CASSLGLATNEQFF
>TRBV28|few|TRBJ1-1|TRBD1
TGTGCCAGCAGGCTTGGGACAGGCAATGAAGCTTTCTTT
CASRLGTGNEAFF
>TRBV4-3|NA|TRBJ1-3|NA
TGCGCCAGCAGCCAAGACCCAGGGTACGGAAACACCATATATTTT
CASSQDPGYGNTIYF
>TRBV9|NA|TRBJ1-5|NA
TGTGCCAGCAGCGTAGACCCGGGGGGCGATCAGCCCCAGCATTTT
CASSVDPGGDQPQHF
>TRBV5-5|NA|TRBJ2-7|TRBD1
TGTGCCAGCAGACAAGCCGGAGACAGGGACCTAGGCGAGCAGTACTTC
CASRQAGDRDLGEQYF
>TRBV28|NA|TRBJ2-2|TRBD2
TGTGCCAGCAGCTCTAGCGGGAGGAGCACCGGGGAGCTGTTTTTT
CASSSSGRSTGELFF